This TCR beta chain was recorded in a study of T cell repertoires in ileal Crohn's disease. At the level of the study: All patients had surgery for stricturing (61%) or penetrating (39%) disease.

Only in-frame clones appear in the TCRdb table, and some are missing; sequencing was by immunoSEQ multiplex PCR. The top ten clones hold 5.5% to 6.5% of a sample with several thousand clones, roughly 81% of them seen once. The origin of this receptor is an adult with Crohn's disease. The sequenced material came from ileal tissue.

CDR3: CAISEPFVRGTEAFF. The DNA of the CDR3 is TGTGCCATCAGTGAGCCTTTCGTAAGGGGCACTGAAGCTTTCTTT. The rearrangement links TRBV10-3 to TRBJ1-1, with TRBD1 as a possible D gene (5 bases). The CDR3 totals 15 residues. Trimming removed 2 bases from V and 4 bases from J, with 14 bases in between. From germline, CDR1 is ENHRY and CDR2 SYGVKD.